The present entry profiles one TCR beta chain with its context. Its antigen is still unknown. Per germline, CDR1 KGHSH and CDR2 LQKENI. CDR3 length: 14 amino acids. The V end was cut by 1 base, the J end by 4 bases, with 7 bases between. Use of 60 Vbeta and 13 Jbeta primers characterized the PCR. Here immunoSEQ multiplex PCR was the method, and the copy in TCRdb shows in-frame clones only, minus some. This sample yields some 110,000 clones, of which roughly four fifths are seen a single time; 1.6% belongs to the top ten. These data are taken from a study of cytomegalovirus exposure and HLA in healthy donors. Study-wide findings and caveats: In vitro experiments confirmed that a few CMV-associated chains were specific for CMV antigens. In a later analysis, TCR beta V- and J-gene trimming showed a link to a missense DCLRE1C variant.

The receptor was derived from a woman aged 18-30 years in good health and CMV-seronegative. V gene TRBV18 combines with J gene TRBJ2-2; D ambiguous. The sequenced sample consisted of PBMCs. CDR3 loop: CASSPLTGTGELFF. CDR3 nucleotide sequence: TGTGCCAGCTCACCACTGACGGGCACCGGGGAGCTGTTTTTT.